This T cell receptor (beta chain) was sequenced for a study of blood T cell repertoires in COVID-19. This CDR3 region has 14 residues. V lost 6 bases to trimming and J lost 0 bases; unmatched junction nucleotides: 5. Germline CDR1 is SQVTM and CDR2 is ANQGSEA. This table comes from immunoSEQ multiplex PCR, and its TCRdb copy is limited to in-frame clones, with some not included. The table has 95,000 to 110,000 clones, about nine tenths seen once. The chain uses TRBV29-1 and TRBJ1-1; 9 bases are shared with TRBD1. This receptor was taken from a man in his forties or fifties with active or convalescent COVID-19. Sequencing input: peripheral blood. CDR3 coding DNA: TGCAGCGTGGACAGGGGAGGGGTGAACACTGAAGCTTTCTTT. Its protein product is CSVDRGGVNTEAFF. Based on the CDR3 plus reference TRBV29-1 and TRBJ1-1, the full variable domain is SAVISQKPSRDICQRGTSLTIQCQVDSQVTMMFWYRQQPGQSLTLIATANQGSEATYESGFVIDKFPISRPNLTFSTLTVSNMSPEDSSIYLCSVDRGGVNTEAFFGQGTRLTVV.